The 25 T cell receptor beta chains below come from one sample, sequenced in a study of cytomegalovirus exposure and HLA in healthy donors. Vbeta (60) and Jbeta (13) primers were used in the PCR. The repertoire was sequenced with immunoSEQ multiplex PCR; TCRdb's copy has only in-frame clones and lacks some. The data contain about 88,000 clones, about 77% of them seen just once; the ten biggest clones take up 4.5% to 6%. Sequencing was performed on PBMCs. The receptors come from a woman in her thirties or forties in good health and CMV-seronegative.

In this sample, this clone turned up once. V and J are TRBV19 and TRBJ1-1; tentatively, D is TRBD1 (5 bases). V lost 7 bases and J 5 bases, leaving 14 bases between the germline ends. The germline gives CDR1 LNHDA, CDR2 SQIVND (reference sequence). The CDR3 has 13 amino acids. CDR3 protein: CASTQGGRTEAFF. CDR3 DNA: TGTGCCAGTACGCAGGGAGGAAGGACTGAAGCTTTCTTT.

The chain couples TRBV5-1 to TRBJ1-3; 10 positions agree with TRBD1. The V and J ends lost 2 bases and 3 bases, in that order; junction bases with no gene match: 2. The CDR3 is 15 residues long. CDR1 is SGHRS and CDR2 is YFSETQ in the germline V gene. As DNA, the CDR3 is TGCGCCAGCAGCTTAGACAGGGGGCATGGAAACACCATATATTTT. It translates to CASSLDRGHGNTIYF.

The chain has TRBV7-2 and TRBJ1-5; TRBD1 matches 11 bases. Looked up from germline, CDR1 is SGHTA and CDR2 is FQGNSA. The CDR3 is 15 residues long. V gave up 3 bases and J gave up 11 bases; unmatched junction bases: 9. Here the CDR3 DNA reads TGTGCCAGCAGCTTCGGGACAGGGGGGTTTTTGACCCAGCATTTT. It encodes CASSFGTGGFLTQHF.

The rearrangement links TRBV30 to TRBJ1-5; D is unresolved. Germline V lookup: CDR1 GTSNPN, CDR2 SVGIG (reference sequence). The CDR3 spans 13 residues. V was shortened by 3 bases and J by 1 base, with 7 bases between the two germline ends. CDR3 amino acids: CAWSPSSNQPQHF. The CDR3 DNA reads TGTGCCTGGAGCCCCTCGAGCAATCAGCCCCAGCATTTT.

V and J are TRBV13 and TRBJ2-2, with D perhaps matching TRBD2 (5 bases). Germline V gene data show CDR1 as PRHDT and CDR2 as FYEKMQ (reference sequence). The CDR3 consists of 15 residues. Trimming removed 0 bases at V and 7 bases at J, with 12 bases between. CDR3 sequence: CASSLGVPGDGELFF. The CDR3 coding sequence is TGTGCCAGCAGCTTAGGAGTCCCCGGGGACGGGGAGCTGTTTTTT.

This clone has just a few counts. V usage is TRBV6-1 and J usage is TRBJ1-1; D may be TRBD1 (6 bases). In germline, CDR1 is MNHNS, CDR2 SASEGT. The CDR3 runs 12 residues. The V end lost 2 bases, the J end lost 11 bases, and 12 bases lay between the germline ends. CDR3 bases: TGTGCCAGCAGTGAAATACAGGGTACGGCTTTCTTT. Its translation: CASSEIQGTAFF.

This clone was observed a single time. The chain combines TRBV4-1 with TRBJ2-1; the match to TRBD2 covers 9 bases. This CDR3 has 15 amino acids. After removal of 1 base from V and 7 bases from J, the junction contained 5 bases not matched to a gene. Per germline, CDR1 MGHRA and CDR2 YSYEKL. DNA of the CDR3: TGCGCCAGCAGCCAAGTGAATAGCGGGGGTAATGAGCAGTTCTTC. It yields the protein CASSQVNSGGNEQFF.

The J gene is TRBJ1-5, the V gene TRBV27; TRBD1 might be the D (6 bases). The germline V gene encodes CDR1 MNHEY and CDR2 SMNVEV (reference sequence). V was clipped by 5 bases and J by 9 bases, with 14 bases between them. The CDR3 totals 13 residues. CDR3 sequence reads: CASSAQGGRPQHF. In nucleotides, the CDR3 is TGTGCCAGCAGTGCCCAAGGGGGAAGGCCCCAGCATTTT.

This clone has a handful of counts. V and J are TRBV30 and TRBJ2-3; 11 bases line up with TRBD2. Trimming at V came to 4 bases and at J to 0 bases, leaving 6 bases not matched to a gene. CDR1 is GTSNPN, CDR2 SVGIG, per germline (reference sequence). This CDR3 contains 16 residues. CDR3 sequence: CAWTRGLAGSTDTQYF. In DNA, the CDR3 is TGTGCCTGGACTAGAGGACTAGCGGGTAGCACAGATACGCAGTATTTT.

The table lists this clone with a few counts. The rearrangement links TRBV5-1 to TRBJ2-3; tentatively, D is TRBD2 (5 bases). With 2 bases removed from V and 1 base from J, the gap between germline ends came to 8 bases. CDR3 length equals 14 residues. Germline loops: CDR1 SGHRS, CDR2 YFSETQ. The CDR3 region is CASSFGVGTDTQYF. The DNA of the CDR3 is TGCGCCAGCAGCTTCGGGGTAGGCACAGATACGCAGTATTTT.

CDR3 DNA sequence: TGTGCCAGCAGCCGACTAGCGGGGGGGGAGCAGTACTTC. Translation: CASSRLAGGEQYF. The rearrangement uses TRBV13 and TRBJ2-7; 14 positions match TRBD2. The V and J ends lost 5 bases and 7 bases, in that order; junction bases with no gene match: 1. The germline V gene has CDR1 PRHDT and CDR2 FYEKMQ (reference sequence). This CDR3 has 13 amino acids.

The V gene is TRBV4-1, the J gene TRBJ2-7; 12 bases align to TRBD1. The ends lost 2 bases at V and 5 bases at J; junction bases unmatched: 10. This CDR3 is 17 amino acids long. From germline, CDR1 is MGHRA and CDR2 YSYEKL. This chain's CDR3 is CASSQNRGQGATDEQYF. In nucleotides, the CDR3 is TGCGCCAGCAGCCAAAATCGGGGACAGGGGGCTACCGACGAGCAGTACTTC.

The rearrangement links TRBV5-1 to TRBJ2-1; a possible D gene is TRBD1 (6 bases). Trimming removed 6 bases at V and 8 bases at J, with 21 bases between. The CDR3 totals 15 residues. Looked up from germline, CDR1 is SGHRS and CDR2 is YFSETQ. This CDR3 reads CASNLGATPFDEQFF. CDR3 nucleotide sequence: TGCGCCAGCAATCTGGGGGCGACCCCTTTCGATGAGCAGTTCTTC.

This CDR3 is CASSIGRDQPQHF. In DNA, the CDR3 is TGTGCCAGTAGTATCGGGCGGGATCAGCCCCAGCATTTT. The chain carries TRBV19 and TRBJ1-5; unclear D gene. Looked up from germline, CDR1 is LNHDA and CDR2 is SQIVND (reference sequence). The CDR3 loop spans 13 amino acids. V dropped 3 bases and J dropped 5 bases, with 8 bases sitting between them. The complete variable domain, with remaining parts taken from reference TRBV19 and TRBJ1-5, reads DGGITQSPKYLFRKEGQNVTLSCEQNLNHDAMYWYRQDPGQGLRLIYYSQIVNDFQKGDIAEGYSVSREKKESFPLTVTSAQKNPTAFYLCASSIGRDQPQHFGDGTRLSIL.

The chain uses TRBV5-1 and TRBJ1-3; maybe TRBD1 (6 bases). The V end lost 4 bases, the J end lost 8 bases, and 16 bases lay between the germline ends. The CDR3 is 14 amino acids. The V gene's germline CDR1 is SGHRS and CDR2 YFSETQ. The CDR3: CASSVGQSEDTIYF. The CDR3 DNA reads TGCGCCAGCAGCGTTGGACAGAGTGAGGACACCATATATTTT.

J is TRBJ2-7 and V is TRBV14, with 10 bases that match TRBD1. J gave up 1 base and V 0 bases, and 12 bases lay outside the gene matches. Germline V CDR1 and CDR2: SGHDN, FVKESK. This CDR3 has 19 amino acids. The DNA for the CDR3 is TGTGCCAGCAGCCAAGATCCCCGGAAGACAGGGGGCGTATCCTACGAGCAGTACTTC. This translates into CASSQDPRKTGGVSYEQYF.

The chain combines TRBV11-2 with TRBJ1-2; 7 bases match TRBD1. V lost 5 bases to trimming and J lost 6 bases; unmatched junction nucleotides: 6. CDR1 SGHAT and CDR2 FQNNGV come from the germline V gene. The CDR3 is made up of 13 amino acids. CDR3 residues: CASSRQGRDGYTF. The CDR3 nucleotides read TGTGCCAGCAGCCGACAGGGAAGAGATGGCTACACCTTC.

DNA for the CDR3: TGCAGCGAAGCGGGGCCAGATACGCAGTATTTT. Translated, it gives CSEAGPDTQYF. The V call is TRBV20-1, the J call TRBJ2-3; 7 nucleotides line up with TRBD2. The CDR3 is made up of 11 amino acids. The germline V gene has CDR1 DFQATT and CDR2 SNEGSKA (reference sequence).

The chain couples TRBV30 to TRBJ1-2, with 7 positions matching TRBD1. CDR3 length: 15 amino acids. CDR1 GTSNPN and CDR2 SVGIG come from the germline V gene (reference sequence). Trimming cost V 2 bases and J 3 bases; bases outside gene matches: 9. Here the CDR3 reads CAWSKLPDRHYGYTF. The CDR3 DNA reads TGTGCCTGGAGTAAGTTGCCGGACAGGCACTATGGCTACACCTTC.

The chain employs TRBV4-3 and TRBJ2-6, with D possibly being TRBD1 (6 bases). The CDR3 sequence is 16 residues long. The germline V gene encodes CDR1 LGHNA and CDR2 YSLEER. Deletions cut 4 bases from V and 0 bases from J, with 10 bases between. As DNA, the CDR3 is TGCGCCAGCAGCCGACAACAGGGCTCTGGGGCCAACGTCCTGACTTTC. Amino acid sequence: CASSRQQGSGANVLTF.

The chain recombines TRBV4-2 with TRBJ2-7; D may be TRBD1 (6 bases). The CDR3 is made up of 13 amino acids. Trimming took off 1 base at V and 7 bases at J, with 11 bases between the two ends. From germline, CDR1 is LGHNA and CDR2 YNFKEQ. CDR3 nucleotides: TGTGCCAGCAGCCAAGCGAGACAGGAGGAGCAGTACTTC. It specifies CASSQARQEEQYF.

The chain has TRBV4-3 and TRBJ2-7; 7 nucleotides match TRBD2. The length of the CDR3 is 15 residues. Germline CDR1 reads LGHNA; CDR2 reads YSLEER. V lost 4 bases and J lost 3; bases outside the gene matches: 9. CDR3 in amino acids: CASSPFWGGGYEQYF. The CDR3 region has the DNA TGCGCCAGCAGCCCATTCTGGGGGGGAGGCTACGAGCAGTACTTC.

The chain links TRBV6-1 to TRBJ2-3; a weak D match, TRBD1 (6 bases). CDR3 length equals 16 residues. With 2 bases removed from V and 2 bases from J, the gap between germline ends came to 14 bases. In germline, CDR1 is MNHNS, CDR2 SASEGT. In nucleotides, the CDR3 is TGTGCCAGCAGTGAAAGCAGGGGAAGGGACACAGATACGCAGTATTTT. It yields the protein CASSESRGRDTDTQYF.

The chain uses TRBV9 and TRBJ1-1, with 7 bases lining up with TRBD1. This CDR3 is 15 amino acids long. V dropped 2 bases and J dropped 0; count of bases not matched to a gene: 4. Per germline, CDR1 SGDLS and CDR2 YYNGEE. This CDR3 is CASSVGTVMNTEAFF. CDR3 sequence (DNA): TGTGCCAGCAGCGTCGGGACAGTCATGAACACTGAAGCTTTCTTT.

This clone was observed a handful of times. The chain has TRBV7-9 and TRBJ1-2; possibly TRBD1 for D (5 bases). Germline CDR1 reads SEHNR; CDR2 reads FQNEAQ (reference sequence). V dropped 5 bases and J dropped 3 bases, with 28 bases sitting between them. The CDR3 length is 19 residues. This chain's CDR3 is CASSPRWDYVKEQDYGYTF. The DNA of the CDR3 is TGTGCCAGCAGCCCCCGTTGGGACTACGTAAAGGAACAGGACTATGGCTACACCTTC.